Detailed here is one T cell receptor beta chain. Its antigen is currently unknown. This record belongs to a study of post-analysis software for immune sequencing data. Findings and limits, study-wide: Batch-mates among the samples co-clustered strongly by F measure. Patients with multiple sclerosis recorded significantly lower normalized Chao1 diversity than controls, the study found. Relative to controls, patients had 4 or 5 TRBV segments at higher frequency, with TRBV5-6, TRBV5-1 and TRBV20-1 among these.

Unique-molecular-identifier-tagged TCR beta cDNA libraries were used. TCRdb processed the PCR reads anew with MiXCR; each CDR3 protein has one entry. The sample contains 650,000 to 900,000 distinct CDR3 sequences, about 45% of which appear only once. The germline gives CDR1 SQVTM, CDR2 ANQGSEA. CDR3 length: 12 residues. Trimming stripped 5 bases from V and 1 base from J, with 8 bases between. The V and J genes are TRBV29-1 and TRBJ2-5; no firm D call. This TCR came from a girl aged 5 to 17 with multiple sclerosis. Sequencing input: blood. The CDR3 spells CSVRLTQETQYF. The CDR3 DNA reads TGCAGCGTTAGGTTGACCCAAGAGACCCAGTACTTC.